Shown below are 14 T cell receptor beta chains from a single sample sequenced in a study of tumor and adjacent non-tumor tissue in lung cancer. The library came from three nested PCR rounds adapted from ARM-PCR protocols. TCRdb passed the multiplex PCR reads through MiXCR, listing each CDR3 protein once. The repertoire holds roughly 220,000 distinct CDR3 sequences, 71% seen once, with almost 25% in the top ten. No cell sorting was done before RNA was extracted from the tissue. Source material: lung tumor tissue. The source is a man between 60 and 75 years old with non-small cell lung cancer.

This chain uses TRBV20-1 with TRBJ2-2; D perhaps matches TRBD2 (6 bases). Trimming cost V 0 bases and J 2 bases, with 10 bases left between them. CDR1 and CDR2 from the germline V gene are DFQATT and SNEGSKA (reference sequence). The CDR3 is made up of 15 amino acids. This chain's CDR3 is CSARDWTKNTGELFF. CDR3 nucleotide sequence: TGCAGTGCTAGAGATTGGACTAAAAACACCGGGGAGCTGTTTTTT.

In the case of this clonotype: One base away lies a much larger clone, so this may be a sequencing read error. This chain connects TRBV12-3 or TRBV12-4 to TRBJ2-1; 11 bases map to TRBD2. Trimming removed 7 bases from V and 4 bases from J; junction bases left unmatched: 18. The length of the CDR3 is 19 residues. CDR3 region: CASTHGLAGPATSYNEQFF. CDR3 coding DNA: TGTGCCAGCACCCATGGACTAGCGGGCCCCGCCACTAGTTACAATGAGCAGTTCTTC.

This clonotype was seen more than once but under ten times. V gene TRBV5-1 combines with J gene TRBJ1-2, with 8 bases aligning to TRBD1. This CDR3 is 14 amino acids long. V lost 4 bases, J lost 4 bases, and 6 bases stayed unmatched. Looked up from germline, CDR1 is SGHRS and CDR2 is YFSETQ. The DNA for the CDR3 is TGCGCCAGCAGCCTAGGACAGGGCCCCTATGGCTACACCTTC. Translated, it gives CASSLGQGPYGYTF.

The rearrangement uses TRBV28 and TRBJ1-2; maybe TRBD1 (5 bases). V was pared by 6 bases and J by 8 bases, with 13 bases between. Germline values: CDR1 MDHEN, CDR2 SYDVKM. This CDR3 spans 12 amino acids. As DNA, the CDR3 is TGTGCCAGCAGGCCAGGGACTCCGGGCTACACCTTC. Translated, it gives CASRPGTPGYTF.

This clonotype was seen a few times. This sequence may be a read error, since a much larger clone differs from it by one base. Here the CDR3 DNA reads TGCGCCAGCAGCCTCTCAGTCGCAGATACGCAGTATTTT. Its protein is CASSLSVADTQYF. The genes are TRBV4-3 and TRBJ2-3; no reliable D call. CDR3 length equals 13 residues. The ends were cut back, 4 bases at V and 4 bases at J, with 9 bases in the middle. Germline CDR1 LGHNA, CDR2 YSLEER.

Points on this clonotype: A single base separates this from a much larger clone, so it may be a read error. CDR3 sequence (DNA): TGCAGTGCTGGAGCATGGGGTAGCGGGAGCAGGAATGTGCAGTTCTTC. Translating it yields CSAGAWGSGSRNVQFF. V and J are TRBV20-1 and TRBJ2-1; 9 positions agree with TRBD2. CDR1 DFQATT and CDR2 SNEGSKA come from the germline V gene (reference sequence). The CDR3 consists of 16 residues.

The chain combines TRBV5-6 with TRBJ1-6; maybe TRBD1 (5 bases). The germline V gene encodes CDR1 SGHDT and CDR2 YYEEEE. CDR3 size: 15 residues. Trimming shortened V by 3 bases and J by 11 bases, and 18 bases separated the two germline ends. As DNA, the CDR3 is TGTGCCAGCAGCTCGAGGTCAGGGAGAAAAACACCCCTCCACTTT. Translated: CASSSRSGRKTPLHF. Together with reference TRBV5-6 and TRBJ1-6, the CDR3 gives the full variable domain: DAGVTQSPTHLIKTRGQQVTLRCSPKSGHDTVSWYQQALGQGPQFIFQYYEEEERQRGNFPDRFSGHQFPNYSSELNVNALLLGDSALYLCASSSRSGRKTPLHFGNGTRLTVT.

In regard to this clonotype: One end of the junction varies from germline; a read error may be responsible. CDR3 sequence: CASSYSGVAGTDMQYF. The CDR3 region has the DNA TGTGCCAGCAGTTACAGCGGGGTAGCGGGCACAGATATGCAGTATTTT. The chain links TRBV6-5 to TRBJ2-3; 7 bases agree with TRBD2. The CDR3 is made up of 16 amino acids. Germline-derived CDR1 and CDR2 are MNHEY and SVGAGI.

This clonotype occurred a few times. The chain employs TRBV6-2 or TRBV6-3 and TRBJ1-1, with TRBD1 as a possible D gene (5 bases). Germline values: CDR1 MNHEY, CDR2 SVGEGT. V lost 6 bases and J 3 bases, leaving 14 bases between the germline ends. CDR3 length: 14 amino acids. The CDR3 spells CASSLLGGDTEAFF. The CDR3 region has the DNA TGTGCCAGCAGCCTGCTGGGGGGGGACACTGAAGCTTTCTTT.

As to this clonotype: A junction end diverges from the germline sequence, so it may reflect a read error. V gene TRBV4-3 combines with J gene TRBJ2-2; possibly TRBD2 for D (7 bases). CDR3 size: 17 residues. Germline V lookup: CDR1 LGHNA, CDR2 YSLEER. CDR3 region: CASSRTETGGGTGELSF. CDR3 in DNA: TGCGCCAGCAGCCGAACGGAAACGGGCGGGGGCACCGGGGAGCTGTCTTTT.

As concerns this clonotype: A single base separates this from a much larger clone, so it may be a read error. The rearrangement joins TRBV4-3 to TRBJ2-3; 11 bases are shared with TRBD2. The junction had 8 bases not matched to a gene; V was cut back by 7 bases and J by 2 bases. The CDR3 is 16 amino acids. From germline, CDR1 is LGHNA and CDR2 YSLEER. The CDR3 DNA is TGCGCCAGCAACCCACCTAGCGGGAGGCACACAGATACGCAGTATTTT. Translating it yields CASNPPSGRHTDTQYF.

This clonotype was detected many times. The chain employs TRBV11-1 and TRBJ1-5; D remains ambiguous. The CDR3 consists of 15 residues. Germline assignment: CDR1 SGHAT and CDR2 FQDESV (reference sequence). V lost 5 bases to trimming and J lost 0 bases, with 11 bases between them. CDR3 sequence: CASSPDGRSNQPQHF. The CDR3 DNA reads TGTGCCAGCAGCCCCGATGGACGTAGCAATCAGCCCCAGCATTTT.

As concerns this clonotype: Mismatch with germline at one junction end may stem from a read error. The chain combines TRBV6-1 with TRBJ1-5; perhaps TRBD1 as D (5 bases). The CDR3 covers 15 residues. Germline V CDR1 and CDR2: MNHNS, SASEGT. The CDR3 here is CSSKSDMVGNQPQHF. The CDR3 DNA is TGTTCCAGCAAGTCGGACATGGTAGGGAATCAGCCCCAGCATTTT.

The gene calls are TRBV13 and TRBJ2-7; D is possibly TRBD2 (6 bases). Germline loops: CDR1 PRHDT, CDR2 FYEKMQ (reference sequence). The CDR3 is 16 amino acids. V was clipped by 4 bases and J by 4 bases, with 20 bases between them. The DNA of the CDR3 is TGTGCCAGCAGCTCCCTCTCACCGGGACTCAAATACGAGCAGTACTTC. Translation gives CASSSLSPGLKYEQYF.